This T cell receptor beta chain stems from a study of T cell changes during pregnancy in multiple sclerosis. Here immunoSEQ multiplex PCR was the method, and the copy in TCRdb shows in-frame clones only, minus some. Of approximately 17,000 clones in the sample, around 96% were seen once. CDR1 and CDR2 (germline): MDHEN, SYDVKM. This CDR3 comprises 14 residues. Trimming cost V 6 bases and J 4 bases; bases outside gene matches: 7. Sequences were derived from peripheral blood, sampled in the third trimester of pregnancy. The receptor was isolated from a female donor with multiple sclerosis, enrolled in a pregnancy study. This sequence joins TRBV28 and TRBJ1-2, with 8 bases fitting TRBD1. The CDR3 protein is CASSEQGGIYGYTF. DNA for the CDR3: TGTGCCAGCAGCGAACAGGGGGGCATCTATGGCTACACCTTC.